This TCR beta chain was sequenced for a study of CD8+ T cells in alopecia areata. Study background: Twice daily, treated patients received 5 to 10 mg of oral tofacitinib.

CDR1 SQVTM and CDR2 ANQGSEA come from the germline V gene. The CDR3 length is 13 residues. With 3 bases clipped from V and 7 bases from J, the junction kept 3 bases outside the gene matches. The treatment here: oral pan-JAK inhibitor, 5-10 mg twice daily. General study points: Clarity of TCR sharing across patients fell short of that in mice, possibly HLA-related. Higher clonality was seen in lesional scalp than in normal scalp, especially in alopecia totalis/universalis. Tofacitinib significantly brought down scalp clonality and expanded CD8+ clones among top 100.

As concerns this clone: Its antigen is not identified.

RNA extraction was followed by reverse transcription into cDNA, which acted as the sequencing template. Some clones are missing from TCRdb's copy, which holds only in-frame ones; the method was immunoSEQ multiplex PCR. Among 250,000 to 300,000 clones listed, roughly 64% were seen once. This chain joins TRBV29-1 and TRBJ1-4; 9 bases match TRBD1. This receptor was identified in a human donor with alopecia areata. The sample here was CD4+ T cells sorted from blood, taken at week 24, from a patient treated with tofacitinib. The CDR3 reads CSVEDRGGEKLFF. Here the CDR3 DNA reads TGCAGCGTTGAGGACAGGGGAGGTGAAAAACTGTTTTTT.